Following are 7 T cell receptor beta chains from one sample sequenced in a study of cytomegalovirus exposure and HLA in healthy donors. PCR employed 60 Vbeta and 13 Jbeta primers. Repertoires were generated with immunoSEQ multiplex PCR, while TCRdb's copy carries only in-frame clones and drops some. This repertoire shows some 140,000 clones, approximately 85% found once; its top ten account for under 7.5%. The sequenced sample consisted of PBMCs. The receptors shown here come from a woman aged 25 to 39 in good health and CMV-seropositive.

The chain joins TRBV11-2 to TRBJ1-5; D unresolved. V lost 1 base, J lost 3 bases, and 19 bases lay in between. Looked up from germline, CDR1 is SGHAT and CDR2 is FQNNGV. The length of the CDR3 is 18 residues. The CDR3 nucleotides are TGTGCCAGCAGCTTAGCCGTTTCTCGGGGTCAGACCAATCAGCCCCAGCATTTT. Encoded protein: CASSLAVSRGQTNQPQHF. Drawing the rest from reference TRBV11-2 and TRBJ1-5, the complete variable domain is EAGVAQSPRYKIIEKRQSVAFWCNPISGHATLYWYQQILGQGPKLLIQFQNNGVVDDSQLPKDRFSAERLKGVDSTLKIQPAKLEDSAVYLCASSLAVSRGQTNQPQHFGDGTRLSIL.

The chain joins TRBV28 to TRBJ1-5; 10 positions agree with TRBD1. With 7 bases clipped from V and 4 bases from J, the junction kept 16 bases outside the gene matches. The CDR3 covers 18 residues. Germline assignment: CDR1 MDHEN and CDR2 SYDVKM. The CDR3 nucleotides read TGTGCCAGCAAACTCCCGGGACAGGGGAAATTAGCAAATCAGCCCCAGCATTTT. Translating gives CASKLPGQGKLANQPQHF.

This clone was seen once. The CDR3 DNA sequence: TGTGCCAGCAGCCAAGGAGGTGACAGGGTGGGTCAGCCCCAGCATTTT. It translates to CASSQGGDRVGQPQHF. The rearrangement links TRBV4-2 to TRBJ1-5, with 7 bases matching TRBD1. V shed 1 base, J shed 6 bases, and the junction held 9 bases outside the gene matches. The CDR3 has 16 residues. The germline V gene encodes CDR1 LGHNA and CDR2 YNFKEQ.

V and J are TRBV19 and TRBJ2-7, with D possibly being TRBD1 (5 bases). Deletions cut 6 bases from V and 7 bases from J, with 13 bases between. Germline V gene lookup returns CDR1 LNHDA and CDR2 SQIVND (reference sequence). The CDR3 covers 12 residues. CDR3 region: CASRNRFGEQYF. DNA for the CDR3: TGTGCCAGTAGGAACAGGTTTGGGGAGCAGTACTTC.

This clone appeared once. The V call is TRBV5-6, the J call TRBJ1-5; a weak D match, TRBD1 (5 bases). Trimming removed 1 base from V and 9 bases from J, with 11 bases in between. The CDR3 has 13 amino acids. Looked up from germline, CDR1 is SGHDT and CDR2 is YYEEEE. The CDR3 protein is CASSLQGLGPQHF. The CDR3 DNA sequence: TGTGCCAGCAGCTTGCAGGGTCTGGGGCCCCAGCATTTT.

DNA for the CDR3: TGTGCCATCAGTGGAGGCGGACTTGAGGACTACAATGAGCAGTTCTTC. This translates into CAISGGGLEDYNEQFF. The rearrangement links TRBV10-3 to TRBJ2-1, with TRBD2 as a possible D gene (5 bases). Germline V lookup: CDR1 ENHRY, CDR2 SYGVKD. V was clipped by 4 bases and J by 3 bases, with 16 bases between them. This CDR3 has 16 residues.

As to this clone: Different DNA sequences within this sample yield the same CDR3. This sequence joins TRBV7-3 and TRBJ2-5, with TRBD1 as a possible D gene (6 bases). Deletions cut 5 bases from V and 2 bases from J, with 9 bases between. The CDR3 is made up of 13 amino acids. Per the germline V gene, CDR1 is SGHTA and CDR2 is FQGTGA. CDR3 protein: CASSRGQQETQYF. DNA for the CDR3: TGTGCCAGCAGCCGTGGACAGCAAGAGACCCAGTACTTC. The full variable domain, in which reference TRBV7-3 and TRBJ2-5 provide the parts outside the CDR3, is GAGVSQTPSNKVTEKGKYVELRCDPISGHTALYWYRQSLGQGPEFLIYFQGTGAADDSGLPNDRFFAVRPEGSVSTLKIQRTERGDSAVYLCASSRGQQETQYFGPGTRLLVL.